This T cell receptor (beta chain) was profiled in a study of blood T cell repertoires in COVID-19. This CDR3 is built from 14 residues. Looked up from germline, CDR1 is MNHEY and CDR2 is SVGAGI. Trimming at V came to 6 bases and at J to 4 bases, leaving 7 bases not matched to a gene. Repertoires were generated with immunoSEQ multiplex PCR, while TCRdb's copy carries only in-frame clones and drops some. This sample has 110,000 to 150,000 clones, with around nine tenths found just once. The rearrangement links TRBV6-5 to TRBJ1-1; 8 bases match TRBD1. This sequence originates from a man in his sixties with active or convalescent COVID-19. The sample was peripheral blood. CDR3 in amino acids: CASSRQGRSTEAFF. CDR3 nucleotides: TGTGCCAGCAGCCGACAGGGGCGGTCCACTGAAGCTTTCTTT.